Below, 31 T cell receptor beta chains from the same sample are listed, as sequenced in a study of T-cell memory formation after mild COVID-19. One entry per CDR3 protein results from TCRdb running MiXCR on the 5' RACE reads. The data hold roughly 500,000 distinct CDR3 sequences, with 20% observed a single time. The sample consisted of PBMCs or a T cell subset sorted from them (not recorded which). Every receptor here comes from an adult woman who had mild COVID-19 (a few samples of this study predate the infection). Cell type and time point are not known.

This clonotype was observed a few times. The chain joins TRBV7-2 to TRBJ2-5, with 8 bases that match TRBD1. This CDR3 contains 14 residues. Per the germline V gene, CDR1 is SGHTA and CDR2 is FQGNSA. With V trimmed by 4 bases and J by 5 bases, 6 bases remained unmatched. The CDR3 DNA is TGTGCCAGCAGCTCTCAGGGGGCGGTGGAGACCCAGTACTTC. Its translation: CASSSQGAVETQYF.

This clonotype has more than one count but fewer than ten. The V gene is TRBV7-2, the J gene TRBJ2-5; TRBD2 aligns across 10 bases. The CDR3 sequence is 14 residues long. Trimming took 5 bases from V and 4 from J; bases not matched to a gene: 4. CDR1 is SGHTA and CDR2 is FQGNSA in the germline V gene. CDR3 nucleotide sequence: TGTGCCAGCAGCCCCGGACTAGCGGTAGAGACCCAGTACTTC. This encodes CASSPGLAVETQYF.

The chain joins TRBV11-1 to TRBJ2-7; D may be TRBD2 (6 bases). This CDR3 has 14 residues. From germline, CDR1 is SGHAT and CDR2 FQDESV (reference sequence). V was cut by 6 bases and J by 0 bases, with 12 bases left in between. The CDR3: CASRSPGGSYEQYF. DNA of the CDR3: TGTGCCAGCAGATCTCCCGGGGGCTCCTACGAGCAGTACTTC.

This clonotype came up once. The J gene is TRBJ2-1, the V gene TRBV3-1, with D tentatively TRBD2 (5 bases). The CDR3 contains 19 residues. The germline V gene encodes CDR1 LGHDT and CDR2 YNNKEL (reference sequence). Trimming left V 1 base short and J 7 bases short, with 26 bases between. The CDR3 DNA reads as TGTGCCAGCAGCCAAGGAACGGATTTGTGGAGGCAGGCCCTAAATGAGCAGTTCTTC. It specifies CASSQGTDLWRQALNEQFF.

This clonotype was detected only a few times. The chain joins TRBV7-3 to TRBJ2-2; 7 bases are shared with TRBD1. J was trimmed by 4 bases and V by 5 bases; bases with no gene match: 10. Germline lookup yields CDR1 SGHTA and CDR2 FQGTGA. The CDR3 extends over 16 amino acids. Here the CDR3 reads CASSLHEGAGTGELFF. The CDR3 nucleotides are TGTGCCAGCAGCCTACACGAGGGGGCCGGCACCGGGGAGCTGTTTTTT.

This chain joins TRBV24-1 and TRBJ2-1, with 13 bases fitting TRBD2. CDR3 size: 20 residues. The germline V gene has CDR1 KGHDR and CDR2 SFDVKD. Germline trimming cut 4 bases from V and 4 bases from J; bases unmatched to any gene: 15. The CDR3 sequence is CATSERTGTSGKRVYNEQFF. The DNA for the CDR3 is TGTGCCACCAGTGAGCGAACCGGGACTAGCGGGAAAAGGGTGTACAATGAGCAGTTCTTC.

This clonotype was counted a few times. The CDR3 sequence is CASSFRVRGQETQYF. DNA for the CDR3: TGTGCCAGCAGTTTCCGGGTCCGTGGACAAGAGACCCAGTACTTC. The chain links TRBV12-3 or TRBV12-4 to TRBJ2-5; D is unclear. Trimming took 3 bases from V and 2 from J, leaving 13 bases between them. The CDR3 consists of 15 residues.

This clonotype turned up a few times. The J gene is TRBJ2-7, the V gene TRBV19; perhaps TRBD2 as D (6 bases). Looked up from germline, CDR1 is LNHDA and CDR2 is SQIVND (reference sequence). CDR3 length equals 12 residues. V lost 5 bases and J lost 9, with 14 bases in between. CDR3 nucleotide sequence: TGTGCCAGTAGTCCAGGGACTTTTGTGCAGTACTTC. The encoded protein is CASSPGTFVQYF.

In this sample, this clonotype turned up a few times. This sequence joins TRBV7-6 and TRBJ2-7, with TRBD2 identical over 7 bases. CDR1 is SGHVS and CDR2 is FNYEAQ in the germline V gene. Unmatched junction bases numbered 11, after V lost 1 base and J lost 2 bases. This CDR3 spans 17 amino acids. DNA of the CDR3: TGTGCCAGCAGCTTAGAGTACCCTAGCGGCCAAACCTACGAGCAGTACTTC. Its protein is CASSLEYPSGQTYEQYF.

The rearrangement joins TRBV24-1 to TRBJ1-5; 8 bases map to TRBD1. With 7 bases clipped from V and 6 bases from J, the junction kept 10 bases outside the gene matches. Germline lookup yields CDR1 KGHDR and CDR2 SFDVKD. This CDR3 has 15 amino acids. The CDR3, as DNA: TGTGCCACCAGCCCCGGGACAGGCTGGAGTCAGCCCCAGCATTTT. The encoded protein is CATSPGTGWSQPQHF.

This CDR3 is CATSGPPSLRRVTEQYF. The DNA for the CDR3 is TGTGCCACCAGTGGCCCGCCTTCCCTACGCAGGGTCACCGAGCAGTACTTC. This sequence joins TRBV24-1 and TRBJ2-7; D is possibly TRBD1 (5 bases). The length of the CDR3 is 17 residues. Trimming took off 5 bases at V and 6 bases at J, with 25 bases between the two ends. CDR1 and CDR2 (germline): KGHDR, SFDVKD.

The J gene is TRBJ2-2, the V gene TRBV9; D perhaps matches TRBD2 (5 bases). CDR1 is SGDLS, CDR2 YYNGEE, per germline. CDR3 length: 15 residues. V was cut by 4 bases and J by 0 bases, with 10 bases left in between. This chain's CDR3 is CASSTDLTNTGELFF. CDR3 DNA sequence: TGTGCCAGCAGCACGGACTTGACGAACACCGGGGAGCTGTTTTTT. Based on the CDR3 plus reference TRBV9 and TRBJ2-2, the full variable domain is DSGVTQTPKHLITATGQRVTLRCSPRSGDLSVYWYQQSLDQGLQFLIQYYNGEERAKGNILERFSAQQFPDLHSELNLSSLELGDSALYFCASSTDLTNTGELFFGEGSRLTVL.

The gene calls are TRBV7-9 and TRBJ2-7; D perhaps matches TRBD2 (6 bases). The germline V and J ends were trimmed by 1 base and 5 bases, with 12 bases remaining between them. The CDR3 is made up of 14 amino acids. CDR1 is SEHNR, CDR2 FQNEAQ, per germline (reference sequence). Written as DNA, the CDR3 is TGTGCCAGCAGCTTAGGGCGGGGCGTCAACGAGCAGTACTTC. This encodes CASSLGRGVNEQYF. The whole variable domain, filled in from reference TRBV7-9 and TRBJ2-7, reads DTGVSQNPRHKITKRGQNVTFRCDPISEHNRLYWYRQTLGQGPEFLTYFQNEAQLEKSRLLSDRFSAERPKGSFSTLEIQRTEQGDSAMYLCASSLGRGVNEQYFGPGTRLTVT.

This clonotype showed up just a few times. The chain couples TRBV7-9 to TRBJ2-7, with D perhaps matching TRBD2 (5 bases). V lost 4 bases and J lost 2, with 24 bases in between. Germline lookup yields CDR1 SEHNR and CDR2 FQNEAQ (reference sequence). The CDR3 covers 18 residues. CDR3 in DNA: TGTGCCAGCAGCTCCGCCAGAGCGAGCGGTACCCGTACCTACGAGCAGTACTTC. It encodes CASSSARASGTRTYEQYF.

This clonotype was counted between two and nine times. The chain uses TRBV20-1 and TRBJ2-7; TRBD2 agrees at 11 bases. Germline loops: CDR1 DFQATT, CDR2 SNEGSKA (reference sequence). The junction had 6 bases not matched to a gene; V was cut back by 1 base and J by 7 bases. CDR3 length equals 14 residues. In DNA form, the CDR3 reads TGCAGTGCTAGAGTTAGCGGGAGGGCGGATGAGCAGTACTTC. Its protein is CSARVSGRADEQYF.

This clonotype has a handful of counts. Since a much larger clone is just one base distant, this may be a read error. CDR3 residues: CASSRFYEQYF. The CDR3 coding sequence is TGTGCCAGCAGCCGGTTCTACGAGCAGTACTTC. This chain uses TRBV7-2 with TRBJ2-7; no definite D call. Germline V gives CDR1 SGHTA, CDR2 FQGNSA. The CDR3 runs 11 residues. Trimming removed 5 bases from V and 3 bases from J, with 5 bases in between.

V and J are TRBV4-3 and TRBJ2-5, with 7 positions matching TRBD2. CDR1 LGHNA and CDR2 YSLEER come from the germline V gene. The CDR3 totals 15 residues. V trimming: 0 bases; J trimming: 4 bases; junction bases outside the gene matches: 5. In DNA form, the CDR3 reads TGCGCCAGCAGCCAAGATGGGAGGGTAGCAGAGACCCAGTACTTC. Protein product: CASSQDGRVAETQYF.

The table lists this clonotype with many counts. This rearrangement joins TRBV19 to TRBJ2-7; 9 bases line up with TRBD1. Trimming at V came to 4 bases and at J to 1 base, leaving 11 bases not matched to a gene. Germline V CDR1 and CDR2: LNHDA, SQIVND (reference sequence). There are 17 residues in the CDR3. CDR3 in amino acids: CASSTRAGQGNSYEQYF. In DNA, the CDR3 is TGTGCCAGTAGTACACGCGCGGGACAGGGAAATTCCTACGAGCAGTACTTC.

The V call is TRBV5-1, the J call TRBJ2-1; 7 nucleotides line up with TRBD2. Germline assignment: CDR1 SGHRS and CDR2 YFSETQ. The CDR3 has 17 residues. Losses at the gene ends were 9 bases for V and 0 bases for J; bases not matched to a gene: 15. In nucleotides, the CDR3 is TGCGCCACCCCTGGGACGGGAGGCTATAGCTCCTACAATGAGCAGTTCTTC. It is translated as CATPGTGGYSSYNEQFF.

This clonotype was detected only a few times. This sequence joins TRBV29-1 and TRBJ2-1; 9 bases are a match to TRBD2. Germline CDR1 reads SQVTM; CDR2 reads ANQGSEA. CDR3 size: 15 residues. Trimming at V came to 6 bases and at J to 10 bases, leaving 16 bases not matched to a gene. For the CDR3, the DNA is TGCAGCGTGGGGGCGGGACTAGCTGCGATGAAGGAGCAGTTCTTC. Translation gives CSVGAGLAAMKEQFF.

This clonotype was detected a few times. The chain couples TRBV4-2 to TRBJ2-7; perhaps TRBD2 as D (5 bases). The CDR3 spans 15 residues. CDR1 is LGHNA, CDR2 YNFKEQ, per germline. V was clipped by 0 bases and J by 3 bases, with 12 bases between them. CDR3 DNA sequence: TGTGCCAGCAGCCAAGATCGTCAGGACTTCTACGAGCAGTACTTC. Residues: CASSQDRQDFYEQYF.

The rearrangement uses TRBV20-1 and TRBJ2-2, with 8 bases aligning to TRBD2. The CDR3 runs to 14 residues. Losses at the gene ends were 5 bases for V and 7 bases for J; bases not matched to a gene: 9. From germline, CDR1 is DFQATT and CDR2 SNEGSKA (reference sequence). Here the CDR3 DNA reads TGCAGTGCTTATAGCGGGGTGAGGGTCGGGGAGCTGTTTTTT. Amino acid sequence: CSAYSGVRVGELFF.

V usage is TRBV20-1 and J usage is TRBJ2-7, with TRBD1 identical over 7 bases. Germline trimming cut 5 bases from V and 2 bases from J; bases unmatched to any gene: 6. Germline lookup yields CDR1 DFQATT and CDR2 SNEGSKA (reference sequence). The CDR3 has 13 amino acids. CDR3 in amino acids: CSARKQGTYEQYF. CDR3 bases: TGCAGTGCTCGTAAACAGGGGACCTACGAGCAGTACTTC.

The rearrangement uses TRBV18 and TRBJ2-3, with 8 bases identical to TRBD2. CDR1 is KGHSH, CDR2 LQKENI, per germline. Trimming at V came to 6 bases and at J to 2 bases, leaving 10 bases not matched to a gene. The CDR3 totals 16 residues. CDR3 sequence: CASSTAGGRLTDTQYF. The CDR3 nucleotides read TGTGCCAGCTCGACTGCGGGAGGCCGACTCACAGATACGCAGTATTTT.

The V gene is TRBV10-3, the J gene TRBJ1-1; no clear D. Germline V gene lookup returns CDR1 ENHRY and CDR2 SYGVKD. Trimming stripped 6 bases from V and 4 bases from J, with 6 bases between. The CDR3 sequence is 11 residues long. The CDR3 nucleotides are TGTGCCATCAGCGGTGGCACTGAAGCTTTCTTT. Translated, it gives CAISGGTEAFF.

This clonotype was observed a few times. The rearrangement links TRBV5-5 to TRBJ2-1; perhaps D is TRBD1 or TRBD2 (5 bases each). Trimming stripped 2 bases from V and 5 bases from J, with 11 bases between. The length of the CDR3 is 14 residues. CDR1 is SGHKS, CDR2 YYEKEE, per germline (reference sequence). Here the CDR3 DNA reads TGTGCCAGCAGCTTCCCACTGGGGGACAATGAGCAGTTCTTC. This codes for CASSFPLGDNEQFF. Looking up the rest from reference TRBV5-5 and TRBJ2-1 gives the full variable domain: DAGVTQSPTHLIKTRGQQVTLRCSPISGHKSVSWYQQVLGQGPQFIFQYYEKEERGRGNFPDRFSARQFPNYSSELNVNALLLGDSALYLCASSFPLGDNEQFFGPGTRLTVL.

The CDR3 loop is CASSVSEIRQTYEQYF. The CDR3 region has the DNA TGTGCCAGCAGTGTATCCGAAATACGACAAACCTACGAGCAGTACTTC. The chain recombines TRBV6-4 with TRBJ2-7; the D is unclear. This CDR3 region has 16 residues. V shed 4 bases and J shed 2 bases, with 18 bases lying between them. Germline V gives CDR1 MRHNA, CDR2 SNTAGT.

This clonotype came up many times. The chain uses TRBV5-1 and TRBJ2-5, with 7 bases aligning to TRBD1. Trimming took 3 bases from V and 1 from J; bases not matched to a gene: 6. CDR3 length equals 15 residues. Germline V gene data show CDR1 as SGHRS and CDR2 as YFSETQ. The CDR3 region is CASSSRQGSQETQYF. CDR3 nucleotide sequence: TGCGCCAGCAGCTCCCGACAGGGATCCCAAGAGACCCAGTACTTC.

Of note for this clonotype: A junction end diverges from the germline sequence, so it may reflect a read error. The J gene is TRBJ2-3, the V gene TRBV7-7; D uncertain. The germline gives CDR1 SSHAT, CDR2 FNYEAQ (reference sequence). The CDR3 has 13 amino acids. In nucleotides, the CDR3 is TGTGCTAGCAGCTTATATCGCTCGGATACGCAGTATTTT. It encodes CASSLYRSDTQYF.

V gene TRBV27 combines with J gene TRBJ2-5; 11 bases agree with TRBD2. Germline CDR1 reads MNHEY; CDR2 reads SMNVEV (reference sequence). Trimming took 6 bases from V and 5 from J; bases not matched to a gene: 11. The CDR3 extends over 16 amino acids. The CDR3 region is CASSPSLAGGVETQYF. DNA for the CDR3: TGTGCCAGCAGCCCCAGCCTAGCGGGGGGTGTGGAGACCCAGTACTTC.

V and J are TRBV6-2 or TRBV6-3 and TRBJ2-7, with 7 bases aligning to TRBD1. This CDR3 is built from 13 residues. Per germline, CDR1 MNHEY and CDR2 SVGEGT. Trimming at V came to 6 bases and at J to 5 bases, leaving 7 bases not matched to a gene. The CDR3 DNA reads as TGTGCCAGCAGGATGACAGGGATCAACGAGCAGTACTTC. Translating gives CASRMTGINEQYF.